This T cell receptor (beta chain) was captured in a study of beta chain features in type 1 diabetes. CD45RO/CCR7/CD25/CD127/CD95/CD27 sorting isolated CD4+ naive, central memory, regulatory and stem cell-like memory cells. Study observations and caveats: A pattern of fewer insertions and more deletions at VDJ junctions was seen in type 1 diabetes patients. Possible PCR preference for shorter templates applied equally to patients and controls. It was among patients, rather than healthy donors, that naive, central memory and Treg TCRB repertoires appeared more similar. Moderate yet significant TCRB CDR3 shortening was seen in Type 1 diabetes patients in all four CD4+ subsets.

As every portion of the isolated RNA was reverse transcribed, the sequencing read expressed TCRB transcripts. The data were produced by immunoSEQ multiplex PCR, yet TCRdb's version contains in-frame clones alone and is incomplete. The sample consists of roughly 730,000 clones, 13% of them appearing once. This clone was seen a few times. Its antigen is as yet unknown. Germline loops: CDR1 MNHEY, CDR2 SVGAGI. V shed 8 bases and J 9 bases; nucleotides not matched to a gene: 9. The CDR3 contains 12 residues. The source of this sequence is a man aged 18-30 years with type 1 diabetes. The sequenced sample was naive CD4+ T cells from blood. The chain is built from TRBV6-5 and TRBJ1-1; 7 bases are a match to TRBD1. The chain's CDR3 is CASRELTGKAFF. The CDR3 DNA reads TGTGCCAGCCGGGAATTGACAGGGAAAGCTTTCTTT.